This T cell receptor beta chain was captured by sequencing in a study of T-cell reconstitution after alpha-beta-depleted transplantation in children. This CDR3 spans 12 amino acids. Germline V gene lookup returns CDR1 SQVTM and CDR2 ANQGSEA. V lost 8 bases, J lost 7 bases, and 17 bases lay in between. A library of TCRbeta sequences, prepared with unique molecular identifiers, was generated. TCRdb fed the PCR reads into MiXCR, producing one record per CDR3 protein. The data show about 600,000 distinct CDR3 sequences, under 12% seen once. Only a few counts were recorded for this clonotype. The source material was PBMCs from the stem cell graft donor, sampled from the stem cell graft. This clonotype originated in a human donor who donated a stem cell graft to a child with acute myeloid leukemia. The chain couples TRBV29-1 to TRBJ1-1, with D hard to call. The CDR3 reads CSPAERTGEAFF. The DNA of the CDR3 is TGCAGCCCCGCCGAGCGGACGGGTGAAGCTTTCTTT.